Listed below are T cell receptor beta chains from one sample, sequenced in a study of cytomegalovirus exposure and HLA in healthy donors. TCRdb keeps only in-frame clones here, not all; method: immunoSEQ multiplex PCR. The sample lists approximately 31,000 clones, roughly 89% occurring once. Sequenced input: PBMCs. The receptors derive from a boy younger than 18 in good health and CMV-seronegative. The CDR3 runs from the conserved cysteine through the conserved F or W. The order of the fields is J gene, D gene, V gene, clone size, CDR3 protein, CDR3 DNA. D genes are given only for firm matches. Clone size is given for some rows only: seen once, a few or many times, or a class if the clone is expanded.

>TRBJ2-5|.|TRBV6-1|once
CASSDTGRGYQYF
TGTGCCAGCAGTGACACAGGGAGGGGGTACCAGTACTTC
>TRBJ1-2|.|TRBV2|.
CASSLRVTDGYTF
TGTGCCAGCAGCTTACGGGTGACGGATGGCTACACCTTC
>TRBJ2-6|.|TRBV5-1|.
CASGNRAGANVLTF
TGCGCCAGCGGTAACAGGGCTGGGGCCAACGTCCTGACTTTC
>TRBJ1-1|TRBD1|TRBV29-1|.
CSVVTGAAEAFF
TGCAGCGTTGTAACAGGGGCTGCTGAAGCTTTCTTT
>TRBJ2-7|TRBD2|TRBV11-2|.
CASSFSGGASYEQYF
TGTGCCAGCAGCTTTAGCGGGGGGGCATCATACGAGCAGTACTTC
>TRBJ1-5|.|TRBV19|.
CASSMRYQPQHF
TGTGCCAGTAGTATGCGGTATCAGCCCCAGCATTTT
>TRBJ2-1|.|TRBV10-3|.
CAISATSKSNEQFF
TGTGCCATCAGTGCAACTAGCAAGAGCAATGAGCAGTTCTTC
>TRBJ1-6|.|TRBV27|.
CASSSLGAGSNSPLHF
TGTGCCAGCAGTTCTCTGGGAGCAGGAAGCAATTCACCCCTCCACTTT
>TRBJ1-1|.|TRBV11-2|.
CASSLNRPNSFRAFF
TGTGCCAGCAGCTTAAACAGGCCCAACAGTTTCAGGGCTTTCTTT
>TRBJ2-3|.|TRBV20-1|.
CSAQREDTQYF
TGCAGTGCACAAAGGGAGGATACGCAGTATTTT
>TRBJ2-3|TRBD2|TRBV4-3|.
CASSQDLAGGPDTQYF
TGCGCCAGCAGCCAAGATCTAGCGGGGGGGCCAGATACGCAGTATTTT
>TRBJ1-2|TRBD1|TRBV27|.
CASSFGTGAGGYGYTF
TGTGCCAGCAGTTTCGGGACAGGGGCTGGTGGCTATGGCTACACCTTC
>TRBJ1-2|.|TRBV5-1|.
CASSLVLGPDSVDYTF
TGCGCCAGCAGCTTGGTTTTGGGCCCCGATTCCGTCGACTACACCTTC
>TRBJ2-5|TRBD1|TRBV5-1|.
CASSLGALGDRETQYF
TGCGCCAGCAGCTTGGGGGCCCTAGGGGACAGGGAGACCCAGTACTTC
>TRBJ2-7|.|TRBV6-5|.
CASSYSGGDSSYEQYF
TGTGCCAGCAGTTACTCGGGGGGAGATAGCTCCTACGAGCAGTACTTC
>TRBJ2-3|.|TRBV5-1|.
CASSLWGDGTDTQYF
TGCGCCAGCAGCTTGTGGGGGGATGGCACAGATACGCAGTATTTT
>TRBJ2-5|TRBD2|TRBV10-1|.
CASSESGTSGGPRETQYF
TGCGCCAGCAGTGAGTCTGGGACTAGCGGGGGGCCAAGAGAGACCCAGTACTTC
>TRBJ2-1|TRBD1|TRBV27|once
CASSLTRTGYNEQFF
TGTGCCAGCAGTCTGACCCGGACAGGGTACAATGAGCAGTTCTTC
>TRBJ1-6|.|TRBV14|.
CASSQESGMHSPLHF
TGTGCCAGCAGCCAAGAATCAGGGATGCATTCACCCCTCCACTTT
>TRBJ1-1|.|TRBV11-2|.
CASSLEGGRVTEAFF
TGTGCCAGCAGCTTAGAGGGGGGAAGGGTCACTGAAGCTTTCTTT
>TRBJ1-2|TRBD1|TRBV29-1|.
CSVEGETGQYYGYTF
TGCAGCGTTGAAGGAGAGACAGGGCAATACTATGGCTACACCTTC
>TRBJ1-5|TRBD1|TRBV19|.
CASSFDRARGGNQPQHF
TGTGCCAGTAGTTTCGACAGGGCTAGGGGGGGCAATCAGCCCCAGCATTTT
>TRBJ1-4|.|TRBV7-9|.
CASSSLVEKLFF
TGTGCCAGCAGCTCTTTAGTAGAAAAACTGTTTTTT
>TRBJ2-1|TRBD2|TRBV4-2|.
CASSQDPSGGNEQFF
TGTGCCAGCAGCCAAGATCCTAGCGGGGGCAATGAGCAGTTCTTC
>TRBJ1-5|TRBD1|TRBV19|.
CATRRTGDSNQPQHF
TGTGCCACCCGTCGGACAGGGGATAGCAATCAGCCCCAGCATTTT
>TRBJ1-2|TRBD1|TRBV5-4|.
CASSLGQGINYGYTF
TGTGCCAGCAGCTTGGGACAGGGAATTAACTATGGCTACACCTTC
>TRBJ2-7|TRBD1|TRBV27|.
CASRGTGSYEQYF
TGTGCCAGCAGAGGGACAGGGAGCTACGAGCAGTACTTC
>TRBJ1-3|.|TRBV11-2|.
CASSFRPEGNTIYF
TGTGCCAGCAGCTTTAGACCGGAGGGAAACACCATATATTTT
>TRBJ2-7|TRBD2|TRBV29-1|.
CSVEPLAGGYEQYF
TGCAGCGTTGAGCCATTAGCGGGGGGCTACGAGCAGTACTTC
>TRBJ1-3|TRBD1|TRBV6-5|.
CASRVPGQGNTIYF
TGTGCCAGCAGAGTCCCGGGACAGGGAAACACCATATATTTT
>TRBJ1-1|.|TRBV19|.
CASGGGHLNTEAFF
TGTGCCAGTGGGGGCGGACATTTGAACACTGAAGCTTTCTTT
>TRBJ1-5|TRBD1|TRBV5-1|few
CASSITGGWNQPQHF
TGCGCCAGCAGCATCACAGGGGGCTGGAATCAGCCCCAGCATTTT
>TRBJ2-7|.|TRBV6-5|.
CASSYSTGLLRWEQYF
TGTGCCAGCAGTTACTCAACAGGGCTCCTCAGGTGGGAGCAGTACTTC
>TRBJ2-7|.|TRBV21-1|.
CASSKAGGMGLGYEQYF
TGTGCCAGCAGCAAAGCCGGGGGAATGGGGTTGGGATACGAGCAGTACTTC
>TRBJ2-7|.|TRBV2|.
CASSEDSPNLEQYF
TGTGCCAGCAGTGAGGACAGCCCAAACCTCGAGCAGTACTTC
>TRBJ2-3|TRBD2|TRBV10-3|few
CAIRAGLGVVDTQYF
TGTGCCATCAGGGCGGGACTAGGTGTTGTAGATACGCAGTATTTT